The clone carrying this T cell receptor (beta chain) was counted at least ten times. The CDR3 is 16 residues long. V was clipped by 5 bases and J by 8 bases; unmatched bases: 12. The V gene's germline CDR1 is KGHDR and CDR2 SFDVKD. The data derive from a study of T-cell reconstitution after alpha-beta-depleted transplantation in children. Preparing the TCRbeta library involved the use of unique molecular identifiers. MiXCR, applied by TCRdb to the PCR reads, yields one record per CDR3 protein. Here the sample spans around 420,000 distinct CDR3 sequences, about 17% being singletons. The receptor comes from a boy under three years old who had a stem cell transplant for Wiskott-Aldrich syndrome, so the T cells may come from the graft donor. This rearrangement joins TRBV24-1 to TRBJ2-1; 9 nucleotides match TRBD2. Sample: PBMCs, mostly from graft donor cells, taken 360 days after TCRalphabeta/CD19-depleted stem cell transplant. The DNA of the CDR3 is TGTGCCACCAGTGGGACGGGGACTAGCTTCAGGCATGAGCAGTTCTTC. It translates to CATSGTGTSFRHEQFF.